This TCR beta chain was observed in a study of response to subunit inactivated influenza vaccine. Overall study findings and caveats: The study's authors posited that every seasonal influenza vaccination enlists few new T cells.

V dropped 6 bases and J dropped 2; count of bases not matched to a gene: 10. This CDR3 contains 14 residues. In germline, CDR1 is DFQATT, CDR2 SNEGSKA (reference sequence). As to this clonotype: Antigen specificity is unknown.

TCRdb re-analysed the RT-PCR reads in MiXCR, keeping a single row per CDR3 protein. Among roughly 500,000 distinct CDR3 sequences, approximately 24% were seen once, and the ten largest hold 1.5% to 2%. The chain carries TRBV20-1 and TRBJ2-7; TRBD1 matches at 7 bases. The sequence was collected from a man aged 45 to 65 who received an inactivated influenza vaccine. The sequenced sample was CD4+ T cells sorted from PBMCs, obtained roughly 5 days after vaccination. The CDR3 sequence: CSAKGALTAYEQYF. As DNA, the CDR3 is TGCAGTGCCAAGGGGGCCTTAACCGCCTACGAGCAGTACTTC.